This T cell receptor (beta chain) derives from a study of PD-L1 blockade in urothelial cancer. Time point described: peripheral blood 6 weeks after treatment start. Method: immunoSEQ multiplex PCR; TCRdb's copy keeps in-frame clones and lacks some. Here the sample spans tens of thousands of clones, 80% to 95% being singletons. Trimming removed 6 bases from V and 3 bases from J; junction bases left unmatched: 7. The CDR3 consists of 13 residues. Per germline, CDR1 GTSNPN and CDR2 SVGIG (reference sequence). The V gene is TRBV30, the J gene TRBJ2-7; 8 nucleotides line up with TRBD1. This sample comprised PBMCs, obtained around atezolizumab (anti-PD-L1) treatment. This receptor was identified in a woman at least 80 years old with urothelial cancer. The CDR3 is CACNRDRNYEQYF. CDR3 in DNA: TGTGCCTGCAACCGGGACAGGAACTACGAGCAGTACTTC.